This record looks at one T cell receptor (beta chain) sequence and its context. The antigen remains undetermined. No infections or other immune events were documented during collection. This sample was taken from a study of identifying expanded T cells in peripheral blood. Overall study results and limits: Variance in clone template counts between approximately two-week samples significantly increased with total template count across all healthy donors. Differentially abundant clones: around 1.2 between replicates, about 16 at around 2 weeks, 19 to 20 at four.

This CDR3 contains 13 residues. The V gene lost 1 base and the J gene lost 6 bases, with 10 bases spanning the gap. Germline values: CDR1 SGHTA, CDR2 FQGTGA. Clones were sequenced by immunoSEQ multiplex PCR, and TCRdb holds only the in-frame ones, with some missing. The sample lists over 100,000 clones, 88% occurring once. The specimen was blood. The TCR originated in a person aged 18 to 75 in good health. The chain has TRBV7-3 and TRBJ2-7, with unresolved D. CDR3 loop: CASSLSARSEQYF. CDR3 DNA: TGTGCCAGCAGCTTAAGTGCTAGGTCCGAGCAGTACTTC. Supplemented by reference TRBV7-3 and TRBJ2-7, the full variable domain reads GAGVSQTPSNKVTEKGKYVELRCDPISGHTALYWYRQSLGQGPEFLIYFQGTGAADDSGLPNDRFFAVRPEGSVSTLKIQRTERGDSAVYLCASSLSARSEQYFGPGTRLTVT.